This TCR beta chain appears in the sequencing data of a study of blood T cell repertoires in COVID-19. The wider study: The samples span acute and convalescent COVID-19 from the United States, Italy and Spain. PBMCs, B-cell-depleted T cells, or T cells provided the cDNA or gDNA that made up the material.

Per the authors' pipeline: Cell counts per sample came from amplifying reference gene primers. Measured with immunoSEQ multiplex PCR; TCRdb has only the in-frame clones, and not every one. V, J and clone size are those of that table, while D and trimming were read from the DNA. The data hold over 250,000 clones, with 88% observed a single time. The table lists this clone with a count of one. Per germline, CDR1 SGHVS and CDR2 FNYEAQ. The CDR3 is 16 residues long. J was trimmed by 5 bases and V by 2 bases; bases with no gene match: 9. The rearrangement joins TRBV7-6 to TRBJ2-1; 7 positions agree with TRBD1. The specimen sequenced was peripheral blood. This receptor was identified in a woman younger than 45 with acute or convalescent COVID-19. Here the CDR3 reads CASSLRWKGADNEQFF. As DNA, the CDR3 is TGTGCCAGCAGCTTAAGGTGGAAGGGGGCAGACAATGAGCAGTTCTTC.